Each of the 18 T cell receptor beta chains below was sequenced from the same sample in a study of blood T cell repertoires in COVID-19. The assay was immunoSEQ multiplex PCR, and TCRdb's table has in-frame clones only and misses some. The table has approximately 230,000 clones, around 82% seen once. The sequenced material came from peripheral blood. The receptors stem from a woman older than 75 with active or convalescent COVID-19.

The rearrangement links TRBV6-5 to TRBJ2-1; the match to TRBD2 covers 7 bases. CDR3 length: 15 residues. The J segment lost 6 bases and the V segment lost 0 bases, leaving 5 bases of the junction unmatched. In germline, CDR1 is MNHEY, CDR2 SVGAGI. The CDR3 nucleotides read TGTGCCAGCAGTTACTCGAGAGGGAGGGGCAATGAGCAGTTCTTC. Protein: CASSYSRGRGNEQFF.

The J gene is TRBJ2-7, the V gene TRBV4-1; a weak D match, TRBD2 (6 bases). The CDR3 extends over 17 amino acids. Germline CDR1 is MGHRA and CDR2 is YSYEKL. V lost 0 bases and J lost 0, with 15 bases in between. CDR3 coding DNA: TGCGCCAGCAGCCAAGATTACGGGGGATCGTTCTCCTACGAGCAGTACTTC. This codes for CASSQDYGGSFSYEQYF.

The gene calls are TRBV5-6 and TRBJ2-1; D call uncertain. Trimming cost V 4 bases and J 0 bases, with 11 bases left between them. The CDR3 is made up of 15 amino acids. Per germline, CDR1 SGHDT and CDR2 YYEEEE. The CDR3 spells CASSHLESSYNEQFF. The DNA for the CDR3 is TGTGCCAGCAGCCATCTGGAGAGCTCCTACAATGAGCAGTTCTTC. Full variable domain (missing parts from reference TRBV5-6 and TRBJ2-1): DAGVTQSPTHLIKTRGQQVTLRCSPKSGHDTVSWYQQALGQGPQFIFQYYEEEERQRGNFPDRFSGHQFPNYSSELNVNALLLGDSALYLCASSHLESSYNEQFFGPGTRLTVL.

V and J are TRBV10-3 and TRBJ2-1; the match to TRBD2 covers 8 bases. After removal of 0 bases from V and 2 bases from J, the junction contained 6 bases not matched to a gene. The CDR3 is 17 amino acids. CDR1 is ENHRY and CDR2 is SYGVKD in the germline V gene. CDR3 sequence (DNA): TGTGCCATCAGTGAGTCGGGCGGGAGGACCACCTACAATGAGCAGTTCTTC. Translating it yields CAISESGGRTTYNEQFF.

The chain couples TRBV11-2 to TRBJ1-4; TRBD1 is a possible D gene (5 bases). V lost 3 bases, J lost 1 base, and 9 bases lay in between. CDR1 is SGHAT and CDR2 is FQNNGV in the germline V gene. The CDR3 runs 15 residues. CDR3 amino acids: CASSLSGLTNEKLFF. The CDR3 coding sequence is TGTGCCAGCAGCTTGTCAGGGCTAACTAATGAAAAACTGTTTTTT.

This chain links TRBV18 with TRBJ1-1; D is unresolved. With 3 bases removed from V and 4 bases from J, the gap between germline ends came to 12 bases. This CDR3 is 14 amino acids long. CDR1 KGHSH and CDR2 LQKENI come from the germline V gene. In DNA form, the CDR3 reads TGTGCCAGCTCACCGCCAAATTTGAGCACTGAAGCTTTCTTT. Amino acid sequence: CASSPPNLSTEAFF.

CDR3 bases: TGTGCCAGCAGTGAAGTATATGGAGGACTAGCGTTGGATACGCAGTATTTT. Its protein is CASSEVYGGLALDTQYF. The chain uses TRBV6-1 and TRBJ2-3, with TRBD2 matching 9 bases. CDR1 MNHNS and CDR2 SASEGT come from the germline V gene. The CDR3 covers 17 residues. The V and J ends lost 1 base and 6 bases, in that order; junction bases with no gene match: 11.

This chain joins TRBV6-5 and TRBJ1-1; D is perhaps TRBD1 (6 bases). Germline CDR1 MNHEY, CDR2 SVGAGI. V lost 10 bases to trimming and J lost 1 base, with 19 bases between them. The CDR3 loop spans 15 amino acids. CDR3 protein: CATLPGHFQNTEAFF. CDR3 sequence (DNA): TGTGCCACCCTCCCGGGACACTTTCAGAACACTGAAGCTTTCTTT.

The V gene is TRBV28, the J gene TRBJ1-4; tentative D call: TRBD1 (6 bases). V lost 7 bases and J lost 5, with 11 bases in between. CDR1 and CDR2 from the germline V gene are MDHEN and SYDVKM. CDR3 size: 13 residues. The CDR3 is CASMKGTNEKLFF. For the CDR3, the DNA is TGTGCCAGCATGAAGGGGACAAATGAAAAACTGTTTTTT.

This chain uses TRBV14 with TRBJ2-5; unclear D gene. The CDR3 covers 11 residues. The V end was cut by 3 bases, the J end by 9 bases, with 8 bases between. The germline V gene encodes CDR1 SGHDN and CDR2 FVKESK. Here the CDR3 reads CASSHVWPQYF. CDR3 sequence (DNA): TGTGCCAGCAGCCACGTTTGGCCCCAGTACTTC.

The chain is built from TRBV28 and TRBJ2-2; TRBD2 aligns across 10 bases. The germline V gene has CDR1 MDHEN and CDR2 SYDVKM. The J segment lost 4 bases and the V segment lost 6 bases, leaving 5 bases of the junction unmatched. This CDR3 is 15 amino acids long. This chain's CDR3 is CASRKRGGITGELFF. CDR3 coding DNA: TGTGCCAGCAGAAAGCGGGGGGGCATCACCGGGGAGCTGTTTTTT.

This clone has just one count. The chain is built from TRBV5-6 and TRBJ1-5; a weak D match, TRBD1 (6 bases). The CDR3 runs to 15 residues. CDR1 SGHDT and CDR2 YYEEEE come from the germline V gene. Trimming removed 6 bases at V and 4 bases at J, with 17 bases between. CDR3 amino acids: CASTLGGARNQPQHF. DNA of the CDR3: TGTGCCAGCACCCTGGGGGGGGCACGAAATCAGCCCCAGCATTTT.

This chain connects TRBV5-1 to TRBJ2-1; weak D call: TRBD2 (6 bases). The CDR3 sequence is 15 residues long. Germline loops: CDR1 SGHRS, CDR2 YFSETQ. Trimming removed 3 bases at V and 8 bases at J, with 18 bases between. As DNA, the CDR3 is TGCGCCAGCAGCTGGCAGTGGCAGGGAGGCGATGAGCAGTTCTTC. Its translation is CASSWQWQGGDEQFF.

The chain has TRBV28 and TRBJ2-5; TRBD2 agrees at 9 bases. The CDR3 is 18 amino acids. With 5 bases clipped from V and 0 bases from J, the junction kept 13 bases outside the gene matches. CDR1 MDHEN and CDR2 SYDVKM come from the germline V gene. CDR3 nucleotides: TGTGCCAGCAGTCCCACGCCTCTAGCGGGACCTGACCAAGAGACCCAGTACTTC. This sequence encodes CASSPTPLAGPDQETQYF.

The chain combines TRBV4-2 with TRBJ2-3; 11 nucleotides align to TRBD2. The CDR3 is 16 residues long. Germline V CDR1 and CDR2: LGHNA, YNFKEQ. Trimming at V came to 4 bases and at J to 3 bases, leaving 6 bases not matched to a gene. The CDR3 here is CASSPSSSGRTDTQYF. The CDR3 nucleotides are TGTGCCAGCAGCCCATCATCTAGCGGGAGGACAGATACGCAGTATTTT.

V gene TRBV28 combines with J gene TRBJ2-7; 11 positions agree with TRBD1. The V gene end was trimmed by 2 bases and the J gene end by 0 bases; junction bases not matched to a gene: 9. Per germline, CDR1 MDHEN and CDR2 SYDVKM. The CDR3 is 18 amino acids. The CDR3 bases are TGTGCCAGCAGTTTAGATTGGACAGGGGGCAGAGGCTCCTACGAGCAGTACTTC. This sequence encodes CASSLDWTGGRGSYEQYF.

The V call is TRBV2, the J call TRBJ1-5, with D perhaps TRBD1 (5 bases). The CDR3 sequence is 13 residues long. V lost 6 bases and J lost 5, with 11 bases in between. CDR1 and CDR2 from the germline V gene are SNHLY and FYNNEI. CDR3 nucleotide sequence: TGTGCCAGCAGCAGGGTGGCCGATCAGCCCCAGCATTTT. Protein product: CASSRVADQPQHF. The complete variable domain, with remaining parts taken from reference TRBV2 and TRBJ1-5, reads EPEVTQTPSHQVTQMGQEVILRCVPISNHLYFYWYRQILGQKVEFLVSFYNNEISEKSEIFDDQFSVERPDGSNFTLKIRSTKLEDSAMYFCASSRVADQPQHFGDGTRLSIL.

The J gene is TRBJ2-1, the V gene TRBV2, with D tentatively TRBD2 (6 bases). There are 16 residues in the CDR3. CDR1 and CDR2 (germline): SNHLY, FYNNEI. Trimming took 2 bases from V and 0 from J, leaving 11 bases between them. The CDR3 sequence is CASSELGSFSYNEQFF. The DNA for the CDR3 is TGTGCCAGCAGTGAACTCGGGAGCTTCTCCTACAATGAGCAGTTCTTC.